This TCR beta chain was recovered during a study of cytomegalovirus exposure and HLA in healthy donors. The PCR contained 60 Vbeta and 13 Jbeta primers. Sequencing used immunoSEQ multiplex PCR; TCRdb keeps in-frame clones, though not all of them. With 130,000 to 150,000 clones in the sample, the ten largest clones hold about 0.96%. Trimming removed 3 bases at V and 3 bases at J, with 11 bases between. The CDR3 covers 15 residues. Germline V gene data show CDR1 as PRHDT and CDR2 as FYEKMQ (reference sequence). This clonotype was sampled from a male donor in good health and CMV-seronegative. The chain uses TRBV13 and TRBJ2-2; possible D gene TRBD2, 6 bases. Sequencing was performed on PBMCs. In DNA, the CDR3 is TGTGCCAGCAGCTTTAGGCGGGACGACACCGGGGAGCTGTTTTTT. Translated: CASSFRRDDTGELFF.